This T cell receptor (beta chain) comes out of a study of cytomegalovirus exposure and HLA in healthy donors. Study background: Among 150 million to 200 million T cells, an earlier analysis found 90 million to 130 million unique TCR beta sequences. Study-level findings and limits: Rare TCR sequences predominated, though certain public TCRs were found in many donors. Later on, an analysis showed TCR association rates differing by HLA locus, with DRB1 the most and HLA-C the fewest. A later analysis associated roughly 15,000 TCR beta sequences with HLA alleles at a 0.05 false discovery rate.

PCR used 60 Vbeta primers and 13 Jbeta primers. Using immunoSEQ multiplex PCR, the repertoire was profiled, and TCRdb retains in-frame clones only, with some absent. The profile covers around 150,000 clones, with roughly four fifths appearing a single time and around a tenth taken by the ten largest. Remarks on this clone: Its cognate antigen is unknown.

The length of the CDR3 is 15 residues. Germline values: CDR1 SGHTS, CDR2 YDEGEE. J gave up 2 bases and V 2 bases, and 5 bases lay outside the gene matches. The rearrangement uses TRBV5-8 and TRBJ2-5; 8 nucleotides line up with TRBD1. Specimen: PBMCs. The TCR originated in a man aged 45-65 years in good health and CMV-seropositive. CDR3 in amino acids: CASSLQGGRQETQYF. The DNA for the CDR3 is TGTGCCAGCAGCTTACAGGGGGGTAGACAAGAGACCCAGTACTTC. Filled out from reference TRBV5-8 and TRBJ2-5, the complete variable domain reads EAGVTQSPTHLIKTRGQQATLRCSPISGHTSVYWYQQALGLGLQFLLWYDEGEERNRGNFPPRFSGRQFPNYSSELNVNALELEDSALYLCASSLQGGRQETQYFGPGTRLLVL.